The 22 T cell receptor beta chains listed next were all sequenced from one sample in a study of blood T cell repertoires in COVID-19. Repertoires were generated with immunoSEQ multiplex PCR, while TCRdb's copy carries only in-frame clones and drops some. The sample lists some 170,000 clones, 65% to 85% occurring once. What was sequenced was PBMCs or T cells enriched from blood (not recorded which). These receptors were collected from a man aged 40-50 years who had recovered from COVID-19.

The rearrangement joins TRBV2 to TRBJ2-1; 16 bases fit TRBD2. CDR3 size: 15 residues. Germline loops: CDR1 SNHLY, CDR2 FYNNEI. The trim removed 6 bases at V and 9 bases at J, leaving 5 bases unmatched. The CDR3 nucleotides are TGTGCCAGCAGCGGGACTAGCGGGGGGGCAAGTGAGCAGTTCTTC. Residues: CASSGTSGGASEQFF.

This CDR3 reads CAISDPERGRTQYF. DNA of the CDR3: TGTGCCATCAGTGACCCCGAGCGGGGGCGTACGCAGTATTTT. V gene TRBV10-3 combines with J gene TRBJ2-3; 8 bases are shared with TRBD2. The junction had 7 bases not matched to a gene; V was cut back by 3 bases and J by 8 bases. The CDR3 spans 14 residues. Germline-derived CDR1 and CDR2 are ENHRY and SYGVKD.

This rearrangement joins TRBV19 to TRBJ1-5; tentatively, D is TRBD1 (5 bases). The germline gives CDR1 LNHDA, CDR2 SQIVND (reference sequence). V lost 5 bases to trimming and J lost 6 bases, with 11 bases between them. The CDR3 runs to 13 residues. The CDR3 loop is CASSPQGPQPQHF. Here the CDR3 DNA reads TGTGCCAGTAGTCCCCAGGGCCCTCAGCCCCAGCATTTT.

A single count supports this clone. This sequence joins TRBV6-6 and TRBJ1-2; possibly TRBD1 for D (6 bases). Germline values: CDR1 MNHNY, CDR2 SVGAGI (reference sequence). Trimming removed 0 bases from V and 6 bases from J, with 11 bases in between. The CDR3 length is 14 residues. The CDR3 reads CASSYSIRGHGYTF. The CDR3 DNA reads TGTGCCAGCAGTTACTCGATCAGGGGACATGGCTACACCTTC.

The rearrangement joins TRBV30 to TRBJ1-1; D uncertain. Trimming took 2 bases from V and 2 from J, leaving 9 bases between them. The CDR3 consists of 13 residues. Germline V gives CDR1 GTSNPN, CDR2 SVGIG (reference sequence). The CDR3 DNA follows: TGTGCCTGGAGTAGGCAGGTTAACACTGAAGCTTTCTTT. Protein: CAWSRQVNTEAFF.

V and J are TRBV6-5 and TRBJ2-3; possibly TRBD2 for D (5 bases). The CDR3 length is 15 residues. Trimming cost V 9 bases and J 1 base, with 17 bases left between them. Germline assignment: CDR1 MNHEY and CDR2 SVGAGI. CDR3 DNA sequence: TGTGCCAGTGCATCCTCAGCGGCGGGCACAGATACGCAGTATTTT. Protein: CASASSAAGTDTQYF.

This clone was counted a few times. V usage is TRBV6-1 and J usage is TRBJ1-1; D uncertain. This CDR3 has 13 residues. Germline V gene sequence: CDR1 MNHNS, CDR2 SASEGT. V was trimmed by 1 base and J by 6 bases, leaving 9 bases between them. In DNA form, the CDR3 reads TGTGCCAGCAGTGAAGGCTGGCAGTCTGAAGCTTTCTTT. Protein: CASSEGWQSEAFF.

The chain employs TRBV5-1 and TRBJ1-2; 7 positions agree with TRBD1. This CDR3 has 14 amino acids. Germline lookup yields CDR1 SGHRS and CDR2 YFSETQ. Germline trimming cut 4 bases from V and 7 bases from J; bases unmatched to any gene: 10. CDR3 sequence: CASSQGQRNGGYTF. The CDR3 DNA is TGCGCCAGCAGCCAGGGACAGCGAAACGGTGGCTACACCTTC.

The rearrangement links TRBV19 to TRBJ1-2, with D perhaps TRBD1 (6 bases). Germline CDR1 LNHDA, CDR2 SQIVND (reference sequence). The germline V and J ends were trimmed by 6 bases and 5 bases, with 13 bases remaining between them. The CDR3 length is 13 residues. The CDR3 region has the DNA TGTGCCAGTAGCGAAGAAACAGGGTATGGCTACACCTTC. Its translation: CASSEETGYGYTF.

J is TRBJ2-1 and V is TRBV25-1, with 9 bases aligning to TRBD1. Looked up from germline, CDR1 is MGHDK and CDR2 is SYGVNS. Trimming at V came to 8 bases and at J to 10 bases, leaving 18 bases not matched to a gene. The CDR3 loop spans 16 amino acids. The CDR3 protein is CASLVRGTGIYREQFF. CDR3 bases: TGTGCCAGCCTCGTCAGGGGGACAGGGATTTATAGGGAGCAGTTCTTC.

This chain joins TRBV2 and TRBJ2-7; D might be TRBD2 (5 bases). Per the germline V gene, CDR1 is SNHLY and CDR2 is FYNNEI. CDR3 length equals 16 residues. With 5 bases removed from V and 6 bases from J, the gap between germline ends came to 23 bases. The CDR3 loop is CASSYGVVSVESEQYV. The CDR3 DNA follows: TGTGCCAGCAGTTACGGGGTGGTGTCAGTCGAGAGCGAGCAGTACGTC.

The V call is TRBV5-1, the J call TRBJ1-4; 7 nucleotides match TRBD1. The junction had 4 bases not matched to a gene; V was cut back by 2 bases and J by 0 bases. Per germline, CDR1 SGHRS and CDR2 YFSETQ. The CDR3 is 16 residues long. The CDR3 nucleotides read TGCGCCAGCAGCTTTACAGGGGCGGCAACTAATGAAAAACTGTTTTTT. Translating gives CASSFTGAATNEKLFF.

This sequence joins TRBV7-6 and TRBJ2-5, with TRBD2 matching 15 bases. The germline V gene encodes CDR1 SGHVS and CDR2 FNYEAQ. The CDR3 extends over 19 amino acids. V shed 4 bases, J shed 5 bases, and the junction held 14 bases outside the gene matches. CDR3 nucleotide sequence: TGTGCCAGCAGCTCGAGGACTAGCGGGGGGGCGGAGGGGGCGGAGACCCAGTACTTC. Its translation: CASSSRTSGGAEGAETQYF.

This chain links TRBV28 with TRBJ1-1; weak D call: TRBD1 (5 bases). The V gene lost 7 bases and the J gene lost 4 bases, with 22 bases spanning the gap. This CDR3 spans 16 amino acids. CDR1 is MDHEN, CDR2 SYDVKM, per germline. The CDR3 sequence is CASTLQEEGGGTEAFF. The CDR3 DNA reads TGTGCCAGCACCCTCCAAGAGGAGGGCGGGGGCACTGAAGCTTTCTTT. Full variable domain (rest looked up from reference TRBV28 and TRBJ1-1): DVKVTQSSRYLVKRTGEKVFLECVQDMDHENMFWYRQDPGLGLRLIYFSYDVKMKEKGDIPEGYSVSREKKERFSLILESASTNQTSMYLCASTLQEEGGGTEAFFGQGTRLTVV.

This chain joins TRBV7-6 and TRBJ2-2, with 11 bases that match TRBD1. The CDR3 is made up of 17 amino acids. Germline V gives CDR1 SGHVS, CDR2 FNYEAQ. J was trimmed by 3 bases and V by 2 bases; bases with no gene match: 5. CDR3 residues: CASSLRGGQGDTGELFF. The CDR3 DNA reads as TGTGCCAGCAGCTTACGAGGGGGACAGGGGGACACCGGGGAGCTGTTTTTT. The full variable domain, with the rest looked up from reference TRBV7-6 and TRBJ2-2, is GAGVSQSPRYKVTKRGQDVALRCDPISGHVSLYWYRQALGQGPEFLTYFNYEAQQDKSGLPNDRFSAERPEGSISTLTIQRTEQRDSAMYRCASSLRGGQGDTGELFFGEGSRLTVL.

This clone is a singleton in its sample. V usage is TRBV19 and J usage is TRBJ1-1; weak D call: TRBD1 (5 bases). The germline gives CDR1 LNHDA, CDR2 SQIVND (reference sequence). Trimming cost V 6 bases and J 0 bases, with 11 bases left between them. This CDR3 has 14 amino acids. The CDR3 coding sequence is TGTGCCAGTAGGGCGCGGGGGATGAACACTGAAGCTTTCTTT. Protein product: CASRARGMNTEAFF.

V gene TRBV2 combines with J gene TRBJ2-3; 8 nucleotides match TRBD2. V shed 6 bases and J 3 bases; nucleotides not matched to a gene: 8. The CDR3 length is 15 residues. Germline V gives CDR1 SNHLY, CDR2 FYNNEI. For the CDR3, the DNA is TGTGCCAGCAGCATCCGGGAGGGTGTAACAGATACGCAGTATTTT. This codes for CASSIREGVTDTQYF. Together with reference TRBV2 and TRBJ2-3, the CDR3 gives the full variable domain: EPEVTQTPSHQVTQMGQEVILRCVPISNHLYFYWYRQILGQKVEFLVSFYNNEISEKSEIFDDQFSVERPDGSNFTLKIRSTKLEDSAMYFCASSIREGVTDTQYFGPGTRLTVL.

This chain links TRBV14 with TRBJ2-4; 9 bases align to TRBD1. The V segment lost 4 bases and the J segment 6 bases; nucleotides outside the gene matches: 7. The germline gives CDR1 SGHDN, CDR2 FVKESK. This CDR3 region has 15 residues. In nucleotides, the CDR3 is TGTGCCAGCAGCCGGGAACAGGGGGCAGTAAACATTCAGTACTTC. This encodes CASSREQGAVNIQYF. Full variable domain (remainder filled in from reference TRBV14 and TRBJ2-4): EAGVTQFPSHSVIEKGQTVTLRCDPISGHDNLYWYRRVMGKEIKFLLHFVKESKQDESGMPNNRFLAERTGGTYSTLKVQPAELEDSGVYFCASSREQGAVNIQYFGAGTRLSVL.

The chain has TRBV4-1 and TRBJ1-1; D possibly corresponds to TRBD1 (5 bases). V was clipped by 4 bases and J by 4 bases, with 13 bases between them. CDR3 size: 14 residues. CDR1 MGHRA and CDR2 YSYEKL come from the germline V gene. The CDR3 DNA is TGCGCCAGCAGCCTTAGGGGCGTTAGCACTGAAGCTTTCTTT. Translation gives CASSLRGVSTEAFF.

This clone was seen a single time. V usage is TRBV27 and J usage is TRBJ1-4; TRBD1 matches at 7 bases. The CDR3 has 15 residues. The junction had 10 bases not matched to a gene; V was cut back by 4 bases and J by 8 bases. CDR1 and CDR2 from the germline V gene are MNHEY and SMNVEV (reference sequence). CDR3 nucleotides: TGTGCCAGCAGTTGGGGACAGACCGGAGGGGAAAAACTGTTTTTT. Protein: CASSWGQTGGEKLFF.

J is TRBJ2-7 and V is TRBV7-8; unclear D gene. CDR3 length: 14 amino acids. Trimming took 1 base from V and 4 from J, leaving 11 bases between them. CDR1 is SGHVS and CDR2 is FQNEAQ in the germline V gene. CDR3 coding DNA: TGTGCCAGCAGCTTAGGGGTAAGAGCGTACGAGCAGTACGTC. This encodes CASSLGVRAYEQYV.

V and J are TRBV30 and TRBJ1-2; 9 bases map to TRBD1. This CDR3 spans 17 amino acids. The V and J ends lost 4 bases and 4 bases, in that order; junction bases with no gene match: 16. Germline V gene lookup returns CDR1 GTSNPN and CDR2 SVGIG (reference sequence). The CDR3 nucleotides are TGTGCCTGGAACCCTAATTACCCGGGACAGGGTATCTATGGCTACACCTTC. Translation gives CAWNPNYPGQGIYGYTF.